These T cell receptor beta chains were read from a single sample in a study of T cell clonotyping in hematopoietic cell transplantation. Sequencing was performed with immunoSEQ multiplex PCR; in TCRdb, only in-frame clones are kept and a portion is missing. The sample lists approximately 11,000 clones; nearly 90% were seen once. The sample was PBMCs, taken 100 days after allogeneic stem cell transplant. The receptor set was obtained from a female patient between 55 and 75 years old who had an allogeneic stem cell transplant from an unrelated donor, so the T cells may come from the graft donor. Some clones in this sample may be carry-over from other donors' samples. Both conserved end residues are part of each CDR3. D genes are given only for firm matches. The listing skips clone size in some rows; elsewhere it reads once, few, many or a size class.

v_call	clone_size	j_call	d_call	cdr3_aa	cdr3_nt
TRBV27	-	TRBJ2-7	-	CASWDIPYEQYF	TGTGCCTCCTGGGACATTCCCTACGAGCAGTACTTC
TRBV4-1	once	TRBJ1-1	TRBD1	CASSQIPRTGKAEAFF	TGCGCCAGCAGCCAGATACCCAGGACAGGAAAAGCTGAAGCTTTCTTT
TRBV19	-	TRBJ2-2	TRBD1	CASTTGQAEGTGELFF	TGTGCCAGTACCACGGGACAGGCGGAGGGCACCGGGGAGCTGTTTTTT
TRBV7-9	-	TRBJ2-7	TRBD1	CASRGQSYEQYF	TGTGCCAGCAGGGGACAGTCCTACGAGCAGTACTTC
TRBV2	-	TRBJ2-5	-	CASSNAETQYF	TGTGCCAGCAGTAACGCGGAGACCCAGTACTTC
TRBV7-9	-	TRBJ2-7	-	CASSSRGGGEISYEQYF	TGTGCCAGCAGCTCCAGAGGAGGAGGGGAGATCTCCTACGAGCAGTACTTC
TRBV27	-	TRBJ2-1	-	CASSLFPPSGGNSYNEQFF	TGTGCCAGCAGTTTATTCCCCCCCTCAGGCGGGAACTCCTACAATGAGCAGTTCTTC
TRBV4-3	-	TRBJ2-7	-	CASSQDKGPYEQYF	TGCGCCAGCAGCCAAGATAAGGGGCCCTACGAGCAGTACTTC
TRBV7-9	-	TRBJ1-1	-	CASSAGPGRGAFF	TGTGCCAGCAGCGCGGGGCCCGGTAGGGGGGCTTTCTTT
TRBV7-9	-	TRBJ2-7	-	CASSLVGSLSYEQYF	TGTGCCAGCAGCTTAGTGGGGAGTCTATCCTACGAGCAGTACTTC
TRBV4-3	-	TRBJ1-1	-	CASSQDNVAGWPEAFF	TGCGCCAGCAGCCAAGATAACGTCGCAGGGTGGCCTGAAGCTTTCTTT
TRBV29-1	-	TRBJ2-7	TRBD1	CSVFSDRGSYEQYF	TGCAGCGTTTTCTCCGACAGGGGATCCTACGAGCAGTACTTC
TRBV19	-	TRBJ1-1	-	CASRIQGFTEAFF	TGTGCCAGTAGGATACAGGGATTCACTGAAGCTTTCTTT
TRBV7-8	-	TRBJ1-6	TRBD1	CASSVTGDNSPLHF	TGTGCCAGCAGCGTGACAGGGGATAATTCACCCCTCCACTTT
TRBV11-2	-	TRBJ2-2	-	CASRGARRGHGGELFF	TGTGCCAGCAGGGGGGCGCGGCGGGGACATGGCGGGGAGCTGTTTTTT
TRBV28	-	TRBJ2-1	-	CASSPPRMGNNEQFF	TGTGCCAGCAGTCCGCCACGAATGGGAAACAATGAGCAGTTCTTC
TRBV19	-	TRBJ2-7	TRBD2	CASSTHLAGANEQYF	TGTGCCAGTAGTACCCATCTAGCGGGAGCTAACGAGCAGTACTTC
TRBV7-6	-	TRBJ2-3	-	CASSLSATSTDTQYF	TGTGCCAGCAGCTTATCGGCTACTAGCACAGATACGCAGTATTTT
TRBV4-2	-	TRBJ2-3	TRBD2	CASSQDLVATSGADTQYF	TGTGCCAGCAGCCAAGATCTTGTTGCGACTAGCGGGGCAGATACGCAGTATTTT
TRBV27	-	TRBJ2-7	TRBD1	CASSLLGQGNEQYF	TGTGCCAGCAGTTTATTGGGACAGGGAAACGAGCAGTACTTC
TRBV6-5	-	TRBJ1-4	TRBD1	CASSSTGGYEKLFF	TGTGCCAGCAGTTCGACAGGGGGGTATGAAAAACTGTTTTTT
TRBV10-3	-	TRBJ1-2	-	CAISEEGNPYGYTF	TGTGCCATCAGTGAGGAGGGAAACCCCTATGGCTACACCTTC
TRBV27	few	TRBJ2-7	-	CASSLGNYEQYF	TGTGCCAGCAGTTTAGGGAACTACGAGCAGTACTTC
TRBV10-3	-	TRBJ2-3	TRBD1	CAISVSDRATDTQYF	TGTGCCATCAGTGTTTCGGACAGGGCGACAGATACGCAGTATTTT